A single sample is the source of the 2 T cell receptor beta chains below, sequenced in a study of T-cell reconstitution after alpha-beta-depleted transplantation in children. For TCRbeta, the library was prepared with unique molecular identifiers. TCRdb called the PCR reads again in MiXCR, with one record for every CDR3 protein. Counted here are hundreds of thousands of distinct CDR3 sequences, around 9.6% occurring once; the ten biggest clones make up around 6%. Source: PBMCs from the stem cell graft donor, taken from the stem cell graft. The receptors were gathered from a human donor who donated a stem cell graft to a child with acute lymphoblastic leukemia.

This clonotype was seen a few times. This chain joins TRBV7-2 and TRBJ2-1; tentative D call: TRBD2 (5 bases). The germline CDR1 and CDR2 sequences are SGHTA and FQGNSA. V was cut by 2 bases and J by 0 bases, with 14 bases left in between. The CDR3 runs to 17 residues. This chain's CDR3 is CASSLNPLAPSYNEQFF. In DNA, the CDR3 is TGTGCCAGCAGCTTAAACCCTCTAGCCCCCTCCTACAATGAGCAGTTCTTC.

This clonotype was picked up many times. The chain carries TRBV7-2 and TRBJ2-5; D is perhaps TRBD2 (5 bases). Trimming pared 4 bases from V and 0 bases from J, leaving 12 bases between. Germline V lookup: CDR1 SGHTA, CDR2 FQGNSA. This CDR3 contains 15 residues. The CDR3 loop reads CASSWILDYQETQYF. In DNA, the CDR3 is TGTGCCAGCAGCTGGATCTTGGACTACCAAGAGACCCAGTACTTC. Together with reference TRBV7-2 and TRBJ2-5, the CDR3 gives the full variable domain: GAGVSQSPSNKVTEKGKDVELRCDPISGHTALYWYRQSLGQGLEFLIYFQGNSAPDKSGLPSDRFSAERTGGSVSTLTIQRTQQEDSAVYLCASSWILDYQETQYFGPGTRLLVL.